Listed here are 3 T cell receptor beta chains from one sample, sequenced in a study of blood T cell repertoires in COVID-19. The table came from immunoSEQ multiplex PCR; TCRdb's copy has only in-frame clones and leaves some out. Of roughly 250,000 clones listed, around 87% are singletons. Sequencing used PBMCs or T cells enriched from blood (not recorded which). These receptors came from a woman in her forties or fifties who had recovered from COVID-19.

The V call is TRBV24-1, the J call TRBJ2-2, with 11 bases that match TRBD2. Germline V gene lookup returns CDR1 KGHDR and CDR2 SFDVKD. The CDR3 consists of 20 residues. V trimming: 1 base; J trimming: 7 bases; junction bases outside the gene matches: 16. The CDR3 sequence is CATSDFPFGLAGGQHGELFF. DNA of the CDR3: TGTGCCACCAGTGATTTCCCTTTTGGATTAGCGGGAGGGCAGCACGGGGAGCTGTTTTTT.

The J gene is TRBJ2-1, the V gene TRBV7-9, with 12 positions matching TRBD2. CDR1 is SEHNR and CDR2 is FQNEAQ in the germline V gene (reference sequence). V lost 5 bases, J lost 7 bases, and 6 bases stayed unmatched. The CDR3 is made up of 15 amino acids. Here the CDR3 reads CASSVLAGGLNEQFF. CDR3 in DNA: TGTGCCAGCAGCGTACTAGCGGGAGGCCTAAATGAGCAGTTCTTC.

This sequence joins TRBV4-1 and TRBJ1-2; TRBD1 matches 7 bases. The germline V gene encodes CDR1 MGHRA and CDR2 YSYEKL. The V gene end was trimmed by 3 bases and the J gene end by 2 bases; junction bases not matched to a gene: 6. There are 15 residues in the CDR3. CDR3 in DNA: TGCGCCAGCAGCCATGACCCAGGGGGGAACTATGGCTACACCTTC. This encodes CASSHDPGGNYGYTF.